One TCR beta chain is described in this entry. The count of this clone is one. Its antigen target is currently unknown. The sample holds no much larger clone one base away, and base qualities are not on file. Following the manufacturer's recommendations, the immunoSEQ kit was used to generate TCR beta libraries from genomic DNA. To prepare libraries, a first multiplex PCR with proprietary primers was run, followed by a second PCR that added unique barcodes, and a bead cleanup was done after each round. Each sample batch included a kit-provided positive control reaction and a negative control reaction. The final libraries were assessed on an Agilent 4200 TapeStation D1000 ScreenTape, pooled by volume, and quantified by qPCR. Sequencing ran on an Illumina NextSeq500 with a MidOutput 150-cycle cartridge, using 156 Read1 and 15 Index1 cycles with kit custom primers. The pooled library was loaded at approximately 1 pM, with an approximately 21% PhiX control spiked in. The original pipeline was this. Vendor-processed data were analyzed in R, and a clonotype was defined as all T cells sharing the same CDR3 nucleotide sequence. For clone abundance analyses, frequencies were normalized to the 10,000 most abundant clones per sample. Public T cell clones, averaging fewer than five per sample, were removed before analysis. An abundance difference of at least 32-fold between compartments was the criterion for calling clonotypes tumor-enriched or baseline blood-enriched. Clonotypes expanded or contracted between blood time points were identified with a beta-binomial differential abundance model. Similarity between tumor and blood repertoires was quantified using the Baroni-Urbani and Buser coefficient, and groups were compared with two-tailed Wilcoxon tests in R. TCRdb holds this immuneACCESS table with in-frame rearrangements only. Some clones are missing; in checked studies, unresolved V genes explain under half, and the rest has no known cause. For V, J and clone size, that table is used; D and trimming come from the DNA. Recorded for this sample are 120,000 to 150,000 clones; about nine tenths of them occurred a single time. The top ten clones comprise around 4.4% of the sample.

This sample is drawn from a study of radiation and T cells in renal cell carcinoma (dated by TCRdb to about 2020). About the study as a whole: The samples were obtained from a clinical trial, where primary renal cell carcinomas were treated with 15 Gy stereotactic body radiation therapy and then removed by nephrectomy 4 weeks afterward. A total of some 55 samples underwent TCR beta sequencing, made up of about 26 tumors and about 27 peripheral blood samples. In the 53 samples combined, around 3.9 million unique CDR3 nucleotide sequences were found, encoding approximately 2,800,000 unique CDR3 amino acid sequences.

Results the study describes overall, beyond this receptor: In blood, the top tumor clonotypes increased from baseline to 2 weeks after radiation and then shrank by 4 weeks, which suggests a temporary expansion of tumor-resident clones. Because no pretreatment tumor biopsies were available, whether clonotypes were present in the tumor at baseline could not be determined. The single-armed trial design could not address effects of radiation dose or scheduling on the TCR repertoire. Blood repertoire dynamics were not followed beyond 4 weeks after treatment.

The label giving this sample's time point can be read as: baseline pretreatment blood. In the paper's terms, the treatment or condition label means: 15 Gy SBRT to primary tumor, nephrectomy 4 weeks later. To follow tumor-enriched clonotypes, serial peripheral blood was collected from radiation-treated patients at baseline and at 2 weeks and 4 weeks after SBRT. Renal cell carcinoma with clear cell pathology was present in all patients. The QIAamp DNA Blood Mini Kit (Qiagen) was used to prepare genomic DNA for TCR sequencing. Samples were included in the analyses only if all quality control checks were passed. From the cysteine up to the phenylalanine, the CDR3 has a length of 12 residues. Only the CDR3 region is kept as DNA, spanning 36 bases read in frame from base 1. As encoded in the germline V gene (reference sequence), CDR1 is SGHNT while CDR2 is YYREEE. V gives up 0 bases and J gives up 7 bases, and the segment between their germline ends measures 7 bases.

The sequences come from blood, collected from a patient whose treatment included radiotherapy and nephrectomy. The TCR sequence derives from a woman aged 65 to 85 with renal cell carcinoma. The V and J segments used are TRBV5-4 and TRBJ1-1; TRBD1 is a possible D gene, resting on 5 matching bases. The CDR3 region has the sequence CASSLGGNEAFF. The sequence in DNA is TGTGCCAGCAGCTTGGGGGGGAATGAAGCTTTCTTT.